Sequencing of this TCR beta chain was carried out in a study of graft-versus-host responses after intestinal transplantation. Turning to the study itself: Transplant types were multivisceral, liver-intestinal, or isolated intestinal.

Only in-frame clones appear in the TCRdb table, and some are missing; sequencing was by immunoSEQ multiplex PCR. The repertoire holds 90,000 to 150,000 clones, approximately 92% seen once, with more than 0.095% in the top ten. This CDR3 has 14 residues. In germline, CDR1 is KGHSH, CDR2 LQKENI. Trimming removed 2 bases at V and 1 base at J, with 9 bases between. Note on this clone: The antigen is not known.

The clonotype comes from a human donor who received an intestinal transplant. V usage is TRBV18 and J usage is TRBJ2-7; a weak D match, TRBD2 (5 bases). The sequencing here drew on unstimulated CD4+ T cells sorted from spleen or lymph node cells, taken before intestinal transplant. Here the CDR3 reads CASSPTGLSYEQYF. The CDR3 DNA follows: TGTGCCAGCTCACCAACGGGATTATCCTACGAGCAGTACTTC.